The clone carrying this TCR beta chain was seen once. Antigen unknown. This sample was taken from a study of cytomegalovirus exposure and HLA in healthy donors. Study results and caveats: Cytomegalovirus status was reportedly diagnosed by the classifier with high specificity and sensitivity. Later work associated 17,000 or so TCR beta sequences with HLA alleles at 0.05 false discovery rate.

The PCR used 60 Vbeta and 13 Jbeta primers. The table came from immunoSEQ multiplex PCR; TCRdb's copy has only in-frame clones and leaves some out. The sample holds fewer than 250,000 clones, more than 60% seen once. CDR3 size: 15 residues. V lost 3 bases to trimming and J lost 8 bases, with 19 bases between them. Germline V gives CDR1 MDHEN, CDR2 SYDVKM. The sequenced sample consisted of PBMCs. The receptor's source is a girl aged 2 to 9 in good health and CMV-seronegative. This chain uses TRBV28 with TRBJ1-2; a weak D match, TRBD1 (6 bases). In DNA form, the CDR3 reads TGTGCCAGCAGTTTTAGATCAGGGGCGATGGTAGGCTACACCTTC. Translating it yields CASSFRSGAMVGYTF.